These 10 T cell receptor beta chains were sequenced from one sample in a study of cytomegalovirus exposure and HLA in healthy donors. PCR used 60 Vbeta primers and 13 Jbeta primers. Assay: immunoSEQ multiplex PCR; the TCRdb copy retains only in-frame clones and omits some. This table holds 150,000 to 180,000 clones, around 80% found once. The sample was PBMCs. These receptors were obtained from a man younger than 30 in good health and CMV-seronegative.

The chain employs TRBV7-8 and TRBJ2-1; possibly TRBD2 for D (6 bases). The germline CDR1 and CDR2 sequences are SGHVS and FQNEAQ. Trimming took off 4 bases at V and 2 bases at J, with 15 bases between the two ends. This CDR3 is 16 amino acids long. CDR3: CASSSTSRTPYNEQFF. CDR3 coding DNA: TGTGCCAGCAGCTCCACTAGCCGGACGCCCTACAATGAGCAGTTCTTC.

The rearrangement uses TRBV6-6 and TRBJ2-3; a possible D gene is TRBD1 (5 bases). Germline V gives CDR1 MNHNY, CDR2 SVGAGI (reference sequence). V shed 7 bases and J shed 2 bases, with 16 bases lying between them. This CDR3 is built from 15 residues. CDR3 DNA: TGTGCCAGCAATCAGCTAGGGGCCCCCACAGATACGCAGTATTTT. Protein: CASNQLGAPTDTQYF.

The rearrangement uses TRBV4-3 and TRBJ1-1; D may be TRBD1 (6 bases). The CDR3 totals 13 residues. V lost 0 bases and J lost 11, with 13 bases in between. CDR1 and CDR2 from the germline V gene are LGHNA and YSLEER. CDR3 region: CASSQEVQGGAFF. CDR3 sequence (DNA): TGCGCCAGCAGCCAAGAGGTACAGGGTGGCGCTTTCTTT.

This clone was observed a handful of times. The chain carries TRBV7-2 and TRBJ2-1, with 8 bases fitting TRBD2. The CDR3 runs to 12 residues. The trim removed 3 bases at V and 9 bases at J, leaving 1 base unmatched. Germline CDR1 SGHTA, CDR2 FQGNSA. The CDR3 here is CASSLAGGEQFF. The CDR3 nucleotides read TGTGCCAGCAGCTTGGCGGGGGGTGAGCAGTTCTTC.

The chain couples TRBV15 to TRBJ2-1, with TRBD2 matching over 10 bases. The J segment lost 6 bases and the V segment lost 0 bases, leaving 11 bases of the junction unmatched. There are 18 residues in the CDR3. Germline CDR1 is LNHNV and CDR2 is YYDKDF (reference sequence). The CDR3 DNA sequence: TGTGCCACCAGCAGAGATCTTTCTAGCGGGAGTGTATTCAATGAGCAGTTCTTC. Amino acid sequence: CATSRDLSSGSVFNEQFF.

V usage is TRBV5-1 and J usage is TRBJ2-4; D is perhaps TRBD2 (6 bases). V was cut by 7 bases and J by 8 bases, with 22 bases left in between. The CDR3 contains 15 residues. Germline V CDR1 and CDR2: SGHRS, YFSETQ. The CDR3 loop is CASRPRPATGDIQYF. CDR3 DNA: TGCGCCAGCCGCCCGAGGCCAGCAACGGGGGACATTCAGTACTTC.

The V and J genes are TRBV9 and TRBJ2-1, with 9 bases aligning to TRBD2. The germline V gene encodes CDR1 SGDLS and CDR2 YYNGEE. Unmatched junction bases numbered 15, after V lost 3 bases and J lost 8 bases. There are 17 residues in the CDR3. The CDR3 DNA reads TGTGCCAGCAGCGGATTGGATGGAAGCGGGAGGTTGTATGAGCAGTTCTTC. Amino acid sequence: CASSGLDGSGRLYEQFF. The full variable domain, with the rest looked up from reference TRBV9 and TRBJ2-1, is DSGVTQTPKHLITATGQRVTLRCSPRSGDLSVYWYQQSLDQGLQFLIQYYNGEERAKGNILERFSAQQFPDLHSELNLSSLELGDSALYFCASSGLDGSGRLYEQFFGPGTRLTVL.

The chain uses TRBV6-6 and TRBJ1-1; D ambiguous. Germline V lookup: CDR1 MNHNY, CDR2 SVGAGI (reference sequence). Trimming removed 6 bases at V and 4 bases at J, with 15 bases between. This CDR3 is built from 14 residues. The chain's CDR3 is CASSPFLSGTEAFF. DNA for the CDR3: TGTGCCAGCAGCCCCTTCCTGAGCGGCACTGAAGCTTTCTTT.

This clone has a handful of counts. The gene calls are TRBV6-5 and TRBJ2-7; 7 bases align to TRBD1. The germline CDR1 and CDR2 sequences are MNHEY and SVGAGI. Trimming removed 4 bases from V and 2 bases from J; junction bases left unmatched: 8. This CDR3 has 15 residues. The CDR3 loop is CASSFTGEVPYEQYF. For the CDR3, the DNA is TGTGCCAGCAGTTTCACAGGGGAAGTCCCCTACGAGCAGTACTTC.

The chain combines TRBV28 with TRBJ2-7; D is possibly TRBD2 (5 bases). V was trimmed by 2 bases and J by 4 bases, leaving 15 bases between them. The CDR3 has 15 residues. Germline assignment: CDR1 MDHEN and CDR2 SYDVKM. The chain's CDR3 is CASSLGITRTYEQYF. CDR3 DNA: TGTGCCAGCAGTTTAGGGATCACTAGGACTTACGAGCAGTACTTC.